The 2 T cell receptor beta chains below were found in one sample sequenced in a study of cytomegalovirus exposure and HLA in healthy donors. The PCR employed 60 Vbeta primers together with 13 Jbeta primers. Measured with immunoSEQ multiplex PCR; TCRdb has only the in-frame clones, and not every one. This sample has about 150,000 clones, with 84% found just once. Sequenced input: PBMCs. These receptor sequences come from a boy aged 2 to 9 in good health and CMV-seronegative.

V is TRBV10-3 and J is TRBJ2-7, with 10 positions matching TRBD2. The trim removed 6 bases at V and 3 bases at J, leaving 8 bases unmatched. The germline V gene has CDR1 ENHRY and CDR2 SYGVKD. The CDR3 runs to 15 residues. The CDR3 DNA reads as TGTGCCATCAGGTCAGGGGGGACTAGCGACTACGAGCAGTACTTC. Translation: CAIRSGGTSDYEQYF.

The chain has TRBV10-3 and TRBJ1-1; D is ambiguous. The CDR3 is 15 amino acids. Trimming took 6 bases from V and 5 from J, leaving 19 bases between them. Per germline, CDR1 ENHRY and CDR2 SYGVKD. The CDR3 spells CAIRTLADPGTEAFF. CDR3 DNA: TGTGCCATCAGGACCCTAGCAGACCCGGGGACTGAAGCTTTCTTT.